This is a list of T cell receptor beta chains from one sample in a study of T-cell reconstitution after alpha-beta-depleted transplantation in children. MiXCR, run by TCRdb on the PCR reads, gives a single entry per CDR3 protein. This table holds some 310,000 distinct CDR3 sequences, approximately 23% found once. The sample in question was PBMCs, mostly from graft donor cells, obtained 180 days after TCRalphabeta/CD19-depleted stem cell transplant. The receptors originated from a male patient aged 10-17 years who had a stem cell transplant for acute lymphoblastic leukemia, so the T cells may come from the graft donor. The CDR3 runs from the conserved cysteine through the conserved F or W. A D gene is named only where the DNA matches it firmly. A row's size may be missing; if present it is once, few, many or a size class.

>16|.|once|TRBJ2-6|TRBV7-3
TGTGCCAGCAGCTTAATCCCGGCGTCTGGGGCCAACGTCCTGACTTTC
CASSLIPASGANVLTF
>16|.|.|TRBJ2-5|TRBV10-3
TGTGCCATCAGTGAAAAGCCGGGTCCGACGGGGGAGACCCAGTACTTC
CAISEKPGPTGETQYF
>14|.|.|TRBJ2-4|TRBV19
TGTGCCAGTAAAGTTACGAGGGCCAAAAACATTCAGTACTTC
CASKVTRAKNIQYF
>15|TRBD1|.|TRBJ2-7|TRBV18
TGTGCCAGCTCATCCGCCGTGACAGGGACCTACGAGCAGTACTTC
CASSSAVTGTYEQYF
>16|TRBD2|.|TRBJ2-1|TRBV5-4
TGTGCCAGCAGCACTACAGCGGGAGCCACCTACAATGAGCAGTTCTTC
CASSTTAGATYNEQFF
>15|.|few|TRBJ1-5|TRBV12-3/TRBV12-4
TGTGCCAGCAGTGTCCGACACGTTAGCAATCAGCCCCAGCATTTT
CASSVRHVSNQPQHF
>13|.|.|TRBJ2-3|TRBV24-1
TGTGCCACCAGTGATTTGCCCGGGGATACGCAGTATTTT
CATSDLPGDTQYF
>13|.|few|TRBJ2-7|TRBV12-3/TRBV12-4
TGTGCCAGCAGTTCTGGGATCTCCTACGAGCAGTACTTC
CASSSGISYEQYF
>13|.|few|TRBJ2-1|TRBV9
TGTGCCAGCAGCCCCTATTTGGCGGATGAGCAGTTCTTC
CASSPYLADEQFF
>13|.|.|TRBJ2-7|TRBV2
TGTGCCAGCAGCATCGGCCTACACTACGAGCAGTACTTC
CASSIGLHYEQYF
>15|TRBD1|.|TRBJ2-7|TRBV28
TGTGCCAGCAGGGAATACGGACAGGGACCCTACGAGCAGTACTTC
CASREYGQGPYEQYF
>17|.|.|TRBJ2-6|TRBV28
TGTGCCAGCAGTTTATTGACGCTTGCGACCGGGGCCAACGTCCTGACTTTC
CASSLLTLATGANVLTF
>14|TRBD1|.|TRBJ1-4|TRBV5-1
TGCGCCAGCAGCGCCAGGGGGCTCACTGAAAAACTGTTTTTT
CASSARGLTEKLFF
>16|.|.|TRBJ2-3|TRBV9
TGTGCCAGCAGCGTAGACCCCACTCCTAGCACAGATACGCAGTATTTT
CASSVDPTPSTDTQYF
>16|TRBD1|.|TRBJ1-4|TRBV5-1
TGCGCCAGCAGCTCCGTGCAACAGGGGAAGGGTGAAAAACTGTTTTTT
CASSSVQQGKGEKLFF
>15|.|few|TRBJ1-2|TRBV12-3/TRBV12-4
TGTGCCAGCACCAAAGGGTGGCAGGACAGCTATGGCTACACCTTC
CASTKGWQDSYGYTF
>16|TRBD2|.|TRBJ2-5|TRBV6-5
TGTGCCAGCAGTTCCGGACTAGCGGAGGTAGAGGAGACCCAGTACTTC
CASSSGLAEVEETQYF
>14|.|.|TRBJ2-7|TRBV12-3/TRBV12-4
TGTGCCAGCAGTTTTTTCCGGGGGTCTGGCGAGCAGTACTTC
CASSFFRGSGEQYF
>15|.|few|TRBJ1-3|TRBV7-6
TGTGCCAGCAGCTTGGGCCGCAGCTCTGGAAACACCATATATTTT
CASSLGRSSGNTIYF
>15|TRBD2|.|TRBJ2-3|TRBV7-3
TGTGCCAGCAGCCCGAGCGGACTAGCGACAGATACGCAGTATTTT
CASSPSGLATDTQYF
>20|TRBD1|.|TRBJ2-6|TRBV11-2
TGTGCCAGCAGCTTGTCCGTTTTGACAGGGGGCAGGTCTGGGGCCAACGTCCTGACTTTC
CASSLSVLTGGRSGANVLTF
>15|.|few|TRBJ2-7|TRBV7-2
TGTGCCAGCCGTAAAGGGACTTCAAGTGGCTACGAGCAGTACTTC
CASRKGTSSGYEQYF
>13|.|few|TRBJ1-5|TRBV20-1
TGCAGTGCGCCTCAAGGGGGAAATCAGCCCCAGCATTTT
CSAPQGGNQPQHF
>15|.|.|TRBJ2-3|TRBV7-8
TGTGCCAGCAGCCGGGGACGCCAACGGCCAGATACGCAGTATTTT
CASSRGRQRPDTQYF
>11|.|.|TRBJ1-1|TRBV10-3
TGTGCCATCAGTGAAGACACTGAAGCTTTCTTT
CAISEDTEAFF
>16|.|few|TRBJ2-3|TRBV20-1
TGCAGTGCCGCCCCAGGGAGCTCCCCTCCAACAGATACGCAGTATTTT
CSAAPGSSPPTDTQYF
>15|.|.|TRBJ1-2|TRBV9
TGTGCCAGCAGCGTACCTCCGGATGGAACGGATGGCTACACCTTC
CASSVPPDGTDGYTF
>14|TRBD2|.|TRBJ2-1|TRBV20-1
TGCAGTGTCCAGGCTCTAGCGGGGTACAATGAGCAGTTCTTC
CSVQALAGYNEQFF
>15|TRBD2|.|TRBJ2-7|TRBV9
TGTGCCAGCAGCGTTCTAGCGGGAGAGTACTACGAGCAGTACTTC
CASSVLAGEYYEQYF
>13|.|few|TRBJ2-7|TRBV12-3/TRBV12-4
TGTGCCAGCAGTCCCCAGGGGACCTACGAGCAGTACTTC
CASSPQGTYEQYF
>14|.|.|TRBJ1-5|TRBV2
TGTGCCAGCAGTGAAGTCATTGGCAGTCAGCCCCAGCATTTT
CASSEVIGSQPQHF
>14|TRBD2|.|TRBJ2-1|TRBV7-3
TGTGCCAGCAGCTTAATACCGGCGGGAGGGGAGCAGTTCTTC
CASSLIPAGGEQFF
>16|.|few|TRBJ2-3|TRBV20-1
TGCAGTGCTAGAGACCCCGGGAGATGGGGCACAGATACGCAGTATTTT
CSARDPGRWGTDTQYF
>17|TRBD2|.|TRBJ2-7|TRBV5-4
TGTGCCAGCAGCTTGGGAAGCGGGAGGGCCATTTCCTACGAGCAGTACTTC
CASSLGSGRAISYEQYF
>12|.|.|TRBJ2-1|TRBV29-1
TGCAGCGCCATTACCGGGCTTCATGAGCAGTTCTTC
CSAITGLHEQFF
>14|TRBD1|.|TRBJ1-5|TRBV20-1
TGCAGTGCTAATACAGGGGGCCCGAATCAGCCCCAGCATTTT
CSANTGGPNQPQHF
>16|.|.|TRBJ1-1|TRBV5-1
TGCGCCAGCAGCTGGGATTTTTACAGCCTGAACACTGAAGCTTTCTTT
CASSWDFYSLNTEAFF
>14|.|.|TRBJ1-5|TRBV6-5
TGTGCCAGCAGTTACTCGGGGGGGGATCAGCCCCAGCATTTT
CASSYSGGDQPQHF
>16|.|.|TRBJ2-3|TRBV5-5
TGTGCCAGCAGCGCGTTAGGGGCGGTCAGCACAGATACGCAGTATTTT
CASSALGAVSTDTQYF
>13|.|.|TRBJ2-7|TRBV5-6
TGTGCCAGCAGCTTGGTGGACCGACCGTGGCAGTACTTC
CASSLVDRPWQYF
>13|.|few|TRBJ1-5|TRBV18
TGTGCCAGCTCACCAGGGCGGGATCAGCCCCAGCATTTT
CASSPGRDQPQHF
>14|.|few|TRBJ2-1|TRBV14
TGTGCCAGCAGACTCGGGAGCTCCTACAATGAGCAGTTCTTC
CASRLGSSYNEQFF
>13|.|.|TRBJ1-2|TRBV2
TGTGCCAGCAGGACCGGACATAACTATGGCTACACCTTC
CASRTGHNYGYTF
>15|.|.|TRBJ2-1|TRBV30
TGTGCCTGGAGGGCTGGGAGGGGGCCCTACAATGAGCAGTTCTTC
CAWRAGRGPYNEQFF
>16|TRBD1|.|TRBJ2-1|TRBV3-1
TGTGCCAGCAGCCGTTACCGGGACAGGGGGCGGAATGAGCAGTTCTTC
CASSRYRDRGRNEQFF
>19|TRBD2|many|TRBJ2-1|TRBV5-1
TGCGCCAGCAGCTTTGAGGATTTTGGCGGGAGGCCCTCCTACAATGAGCAGTTCTTC
CASSFEDFGGRPSYNEQFF
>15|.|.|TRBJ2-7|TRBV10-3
TGTGCCATCAAGGGGTGGGAGGCCCTCCGCTGGGAGCAGTACTTC
CAIKGWEALRWEQYF
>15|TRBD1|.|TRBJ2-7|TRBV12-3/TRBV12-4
TGTGCCAGCAGTCCCACTCGGACAGGAATATACGAGCAGTACTTC
CASSPTRTGIYEQYF
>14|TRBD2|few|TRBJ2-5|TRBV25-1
TGTGCCACCTCCCCCGGCGGGAGTCGCGAGACCCAGTACTTC
CATSPGGSRETQYF
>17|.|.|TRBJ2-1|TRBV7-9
TGTGCCAGCAGCTTCCCCTTGTGGCAGGATCCCTACAATGAGCAGTTCTTC
CASSFPLWQDPYNEQFF
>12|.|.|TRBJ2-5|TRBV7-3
TGTGCCAGCAGCTTCAACGGGGAGACCCAGTACTTC
CASSFNGETQYF
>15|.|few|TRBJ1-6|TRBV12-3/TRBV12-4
TGTGCCAGCGGACACCGGCAGGGACGTAATTCACCCCTCCACTTT
CASGHRQGRNSPLHF
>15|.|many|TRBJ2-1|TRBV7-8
TGTGCCAGCAGCTTACAGCCAAATTCCTACAATGAGCAGTTCTTC
CASSLQPNSYNEQFF